This T cell receptor (beta chain) was captured by sequencing in a study of neurological immune-mediated disorders (dated by TCRdb to about 2019). For context, the study as a whole: Among the approximately 34 multiple sclerosis patients, relapsing-remitting MS accounted for about 31 and secondary progressive MS accounted for 3. Alongside PBMC samples, the set of about 97 TCR-beta libraries contained longitudinal samples, technical triplicates, and paired CD4+ and CD8+ T-cell subsets that had been sorted. Peripheral blood TCR-beta repertoires from patients with HTLV-I-associated myelopathy (HAM/TSP), patients with multiple sclerosis, and healthy controls were compared in the study using UMI-based sequencing. Of the approximately 68 subjects in the cohort, some 15 were HAM/TSP patients, approximately 35 were multiple sclerosis patients, and roughly 20 were healthy controls. Longitudinal HAM/TSP donors and healthy donors each had 3 time-points at intervals of about 3-45 months.

cDNA was synthesized by template-switch 5'RACE using a primer with a 10-nucleotide random unique molecular identifier that tagged each TCR transcript. Over 170 million TCR-beta sequences, covering 15-18 subjects, were produced in each sequencing run. The RNeasy kit was used to extract total RNA. Using the KAPA Real-time Library Amplification kit, TCR-beta VDJ regions were amplified with primers for the TCR constant region and the 5'RACE anchor. A first PCR added sample indexes and Illumina adaptors, after which a second PCR increased the library yield. The roughly 650 bp TCR product was size-selected on a 2% E-gel SizeSelection system after Ampure bead purification. Before pooling, libraries had their quality checked on a Bioanalyzer, their concentration measured with Qubit, and their quantity determined with the Kapa Library Quantification kit. Libraries were sequenced paired-end 2 x 150 bp on an Illumina HiSeq 2500. To increase sequence diversity, about 24-32% phiX was spiked into each library pool. The authors' analysis ran thus. The UMI-based MiGEC pipeline processed quality-filtered reads and removed over 90% of raw TCR sequences during error correction. IMGT germline references were used for alignment of VDJ genes, and clonotypes were defined by a unique CDR3 amino acid sequence together with V-J genes. Clonal expansion, Shannon diversity and CDR3 relatedness (CalcPairwiseDistances, ClusterSamples) were evaluated with VDJtools, and phylogenetic trees were built with CLCbio workbench. Expanded clones were defined as having at least 8 unique UMIs, based on coefficient-of-variation modelling across technical triplicates. The public reads were quality trimmed at Q25 with fastp and then assembled into clones with MiXCR by TCRdb, keeping productive beta chains. Merged by CDR3 protein, the rows form single entries marked with the most common genes and DNA. The V and J calls and clone size are TCRdb's, not the authors'. The sample table holds 84,000 or so distinct CDR3 sequences, of which approximately 4.6% were seen once. Around 5.8% of the sample comes from the top ten.

Based on the germline V gene, the CDR1 and CDR2 sequences are MNHEY and SVGAGI. Between the V and J ends, shortened by 6 bases and 3 bases respectively, the junction contains 12 bases. The CDR3 holds 13 amino acids from the cysteine to the phenylalanine. Only the CDR3 DNA stays, 39 bases, in frame from base 1. Points the paper makes about the study in general: TCR clonal expansion was highest in HAM/TSP patients and lowest in MS patients, with MS patients falling below even healthy controls. The MS cluster was not associated with any clinical or MRI features, and the authors stated that larger cohorts are needed. Expanded clones from different subjects shared no identical CDR3 amino acid sequences, which suggests that TCR-beta repertoires were private in all groups. Phylogenetic analysis grouped repertoires from 18 of 34 MS patients into a cluster of related CDR3 sequences, suggesting a possible repertoire-level signature.

This clonotype was seen many times. Its antigen has not been determined. One base away there is no much larger clone; base qualities are not given. The intended sense of this specimen's time point label: longitudinal time-point 3. For unsorted PBMC libraries, 2 million PBMCs were used after storage in RNAlater at -80 degrees C until RNA extraction. The multiple sclerosis patients were enrolled in a US clinical protocol that evaluated disease progression with magnetic resonance imaging. Peripheral blood underwent Ficoll-Hypaque density gradient centrifugation to isolate PBMCs, which were then cryopreserved in liquid nitrogen.

This clonotype was obtained from an older woman with multiple sclerosis. The receptor chain draws on TRBV6-5 and TRBJ2-7, and the D gene may be TRBD2, 6 bases matching. Source material: PBMCs. The DNA sequence is as follows: TGTGCCAGCAGCCGACTAGACAGCTACGAGCAGTACTTC. Translation gives CASSRLDSYEQYF.